These T cell receptor beta chains were read from a single sample in a study of blood T cell repertoires in COVID-19. Only in-frame clones appear in the TCRdb table, and some are missing; sequencing was by immunoSEQ multiplex PCR. Of roughly 260,000 clones in the sample, 88% were seen once. Sequencing was done on a sample of peripheral blood. The receptor source for this set is a man in his 60s who had recovered from COVID-19. Each CDR3 is given without its conserved first and last residue.

v_call	j_call	cdr3_aa
TRBV7-2	TRBJ1-6	ASSPGAYNSPLH
TRBV5-1	TRBJ2-1	ASSLEVRDSYNEQF
TRBV6-5	TRBJ2-7	ASSYKTQGFHEQY
TRBV9	TRBJ2-1	ASSVWTGSSYNEQF
TRBV4-2	TRBJ2-2	ASSRRLAGGQNTGELF
TRBV29-1	TRBJ2-2	SASAGGPINGELF
TRBV3-1/TRBV3-2	TRBJ1-2	ASSPRGFRGYT
TRBV6-4	TRBJ2-5	ASSDRGTDQETQY
TRBV2	TRBJ2-5	ASSRDRANQETQY
TRBV5-1	TRBJ1-2	ASSLEQGKISGYT
TRBV2	TRBJ1-1	ASRTGYEAF
TRBV6-6	TRBJ2-1	ASSYSRPSGEYEQF
TRBV7-2	TRBJ1-4	ASSLALWQVERGREKLF
TRBV5-6	TRBJ1-5	ASSFSGQAGLKPQH
TRBV6-1	TRBJ1-3	ASSEPDRDGNTIY
TRBV28	TRBJ1-5	ASSLHPGSQH
TRBV5-6	TRBJ1-2	ASSLIRTGVHGYT
TRBV30	TRBJ2-1	AGLSGGGWNEQF
TRBV5-1	TRBJ1-4	ASSWGQGEEKLF
TRBV19	TRBJ1-1	ASSIGAGTVAF
TRBV12-3/TRBV12-4	TRBJ1-2	ASRQGEGYT
TRBV3-1/TRBV3-2	TRBJ2-7	ASSLSGGAYEQY
TRBV7-2	TRBJ2-1	ASSLAGLAGGFNEQF
TRBV5-1	TRBJ2-3	ASRIGLAPSTDTQY
TRBV11-2	TRBJ2-2	ASSPNLLNTGELF
TRBV4-1	TRBJ2-7	ASSPGRAEQY
TRBV6-5	TRBJ1-1	ASSYSNLRGNTEAF
TRBV4-1	TRBJ2-7	ASSQVSGYYEQY
TRBV5-1	TRBJ2-3	ASSLSTGGDTQY
TRBV7-8	TRBJ1-2	ASSYYPNRDNYGYT
TRBV5-1	TRBJ1-4	ASASGQGNEKLF
TRBV4-1	TRBJ2-4	ASSQDEAAAGVENIQY
TRBV9	TRBJ1-3	ASSKGQVGNTIY
TRBV19	TRBJ2-1	ASSADRDRTYNEQF
TRBV7-6	TRBJ2-3	ASSFGTGGSTDTQY
TRBV5-1	TRBJ1-6	ASSLTGGRDSPLH
TRBV9	TRBJ2-5	ASSVEASRAETQY
TRBV4-2	TRBJ1-2	ASSQEADRGHNYGYT
TRBV11-2	TRBJ1-3	ASSLVGQGTNTIY
TRBV7-3	TRBJ2-2	ASRGTGELF
TRBV6-1	TRBJ1-5	ASSDIGAVLEH
TRBV9	TRBJ1-2	ASSEGARSSYGYT